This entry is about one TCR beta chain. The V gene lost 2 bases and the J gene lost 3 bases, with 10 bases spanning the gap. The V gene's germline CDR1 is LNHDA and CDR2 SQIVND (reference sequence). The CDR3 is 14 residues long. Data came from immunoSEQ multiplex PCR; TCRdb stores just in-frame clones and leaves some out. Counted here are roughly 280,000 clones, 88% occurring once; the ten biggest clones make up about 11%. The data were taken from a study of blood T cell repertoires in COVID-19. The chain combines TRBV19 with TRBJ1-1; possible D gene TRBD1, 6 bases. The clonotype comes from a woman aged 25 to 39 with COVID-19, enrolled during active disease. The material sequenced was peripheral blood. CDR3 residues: CASSIQEGDTEAFF. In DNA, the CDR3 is TGTGCCAGTAGTATACAAGAGGGGGACACTGAAGCTTTCTTT.